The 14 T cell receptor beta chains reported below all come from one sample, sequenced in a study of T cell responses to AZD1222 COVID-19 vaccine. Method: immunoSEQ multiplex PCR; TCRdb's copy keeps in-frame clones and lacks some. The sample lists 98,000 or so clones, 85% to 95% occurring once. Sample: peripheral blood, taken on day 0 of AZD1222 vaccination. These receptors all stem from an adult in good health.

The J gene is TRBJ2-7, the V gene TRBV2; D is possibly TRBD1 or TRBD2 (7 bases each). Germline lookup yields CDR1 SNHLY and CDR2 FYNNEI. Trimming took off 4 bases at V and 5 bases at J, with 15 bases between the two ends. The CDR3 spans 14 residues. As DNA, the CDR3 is TGTGCCAGCAGTGGGGACAGCGGGGTGGACGAGCAGTACTTC. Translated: CASSGDSGVDEQYF.

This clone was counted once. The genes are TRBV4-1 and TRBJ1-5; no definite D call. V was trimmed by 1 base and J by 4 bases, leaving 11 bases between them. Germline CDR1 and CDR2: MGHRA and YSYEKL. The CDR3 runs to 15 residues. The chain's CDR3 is CASSQVGRGNQPQHF. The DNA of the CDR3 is TGCGCCAGCAGCCAAGTCGGGCGGGGAAATCAGCCCCAGCATTTT.

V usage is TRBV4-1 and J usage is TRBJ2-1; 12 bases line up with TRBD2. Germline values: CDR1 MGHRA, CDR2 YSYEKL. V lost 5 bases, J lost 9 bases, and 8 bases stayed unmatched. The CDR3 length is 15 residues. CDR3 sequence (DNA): TGCGCCAGCAGCTCTGGACTAGCGGGGAGGAGTGAGCAGTTCTTC. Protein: CASSSGLAGRSEQFF.

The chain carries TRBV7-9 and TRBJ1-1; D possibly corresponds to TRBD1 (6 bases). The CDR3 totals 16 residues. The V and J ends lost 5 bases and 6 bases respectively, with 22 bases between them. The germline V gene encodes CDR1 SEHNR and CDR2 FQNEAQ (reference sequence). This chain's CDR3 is CASSRGDGRKPSEAFF. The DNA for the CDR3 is TGTGCCAGCAGCAGGGGGGATGGCAGGAAGCCATCTGAAGCTTTCTTT.

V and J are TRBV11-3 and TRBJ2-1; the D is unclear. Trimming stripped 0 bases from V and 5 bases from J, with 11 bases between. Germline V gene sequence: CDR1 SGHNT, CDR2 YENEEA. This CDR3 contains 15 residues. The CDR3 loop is CASSLEGYRHNEQFF. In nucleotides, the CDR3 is TGTGCCAGCAGCTTAGAAGGGTATCGGCACAATGAGCAGTTCTTC.

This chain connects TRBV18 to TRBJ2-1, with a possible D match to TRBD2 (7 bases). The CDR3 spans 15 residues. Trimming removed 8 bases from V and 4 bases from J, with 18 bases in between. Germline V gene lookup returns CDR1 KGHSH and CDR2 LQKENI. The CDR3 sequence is CASLQREGGYNEQFF. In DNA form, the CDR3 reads TGTGCCAGCCTACAACGAGAGGGGGGGTACAATGAGCAGTTCTTC.

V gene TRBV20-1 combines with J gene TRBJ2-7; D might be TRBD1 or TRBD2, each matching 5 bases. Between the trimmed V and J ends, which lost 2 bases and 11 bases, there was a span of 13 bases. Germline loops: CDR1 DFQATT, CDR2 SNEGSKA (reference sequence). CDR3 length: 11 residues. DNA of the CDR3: TGCAGTGCTAGACAGGGTCGGACTGAGTACTTC. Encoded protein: CSARQGRTEYF.

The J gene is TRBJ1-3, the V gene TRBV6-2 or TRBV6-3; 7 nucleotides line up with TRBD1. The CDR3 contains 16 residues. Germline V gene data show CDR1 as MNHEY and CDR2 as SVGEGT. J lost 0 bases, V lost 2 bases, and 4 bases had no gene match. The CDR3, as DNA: TGTGCCAGCAGTTACCGGGACAGCTCCTCTGGAAACACCATATATTTT. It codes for CASSYRDSSSGNTIYF.

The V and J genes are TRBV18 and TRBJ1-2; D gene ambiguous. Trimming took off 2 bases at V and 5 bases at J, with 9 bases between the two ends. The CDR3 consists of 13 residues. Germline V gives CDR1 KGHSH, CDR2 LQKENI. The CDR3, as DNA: TGTGCCAGCTCACCAGAGGAGGAGTATGGCTACACCTTC. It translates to CASSPEEEYGYTF.

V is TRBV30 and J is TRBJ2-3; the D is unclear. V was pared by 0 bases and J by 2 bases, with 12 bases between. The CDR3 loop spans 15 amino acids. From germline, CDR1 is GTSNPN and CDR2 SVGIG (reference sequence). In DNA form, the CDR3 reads TGTGCCTGGAGTGTTACTTTAGGGTCCACAGATACGCAGTATTTT. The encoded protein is CAWSVTLGSTDTQYF.

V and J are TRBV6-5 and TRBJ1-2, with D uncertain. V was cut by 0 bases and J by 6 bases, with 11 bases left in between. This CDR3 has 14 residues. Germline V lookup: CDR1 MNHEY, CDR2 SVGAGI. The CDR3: CASSYSPRAHGYTF. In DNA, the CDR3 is TGTGCCAGCAGTTACTCGCCCAGAGCCCATGGCTACACCTTC.

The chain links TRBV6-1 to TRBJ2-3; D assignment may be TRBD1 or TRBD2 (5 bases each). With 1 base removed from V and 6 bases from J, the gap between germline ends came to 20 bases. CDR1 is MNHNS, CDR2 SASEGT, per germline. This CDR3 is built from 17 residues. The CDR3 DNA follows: TGTGCCAGCAGTGAAGTGGGCAGGGTGGACTGGCGGGATACGCAGTATTTT. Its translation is CASSEVGRVDWRDTQYF.

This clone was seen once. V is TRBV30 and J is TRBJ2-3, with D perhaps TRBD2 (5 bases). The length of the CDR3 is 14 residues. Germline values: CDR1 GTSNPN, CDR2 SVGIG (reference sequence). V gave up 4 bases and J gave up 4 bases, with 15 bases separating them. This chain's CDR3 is CAWTYGERSDTQYF. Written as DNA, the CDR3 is TGTGCCTGGACCTACGGGGAGCGATCAGATACGCAGTATTTT.

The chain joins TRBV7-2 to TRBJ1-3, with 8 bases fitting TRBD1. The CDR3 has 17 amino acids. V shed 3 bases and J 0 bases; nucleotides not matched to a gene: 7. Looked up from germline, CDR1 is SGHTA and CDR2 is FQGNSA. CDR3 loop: CASSLTGTGSSGNTIYF. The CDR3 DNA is TGTGCCAGCAGCTTGACCGGGACAGGAAGCTCTGGAAACACCATATATTTT. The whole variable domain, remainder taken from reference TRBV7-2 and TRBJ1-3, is GAGVSQSPSNKVTEKGKDVELRCDPISGHTALYWYRQSLGQGLEFLIYFQGNSAPDKSGLPSDRFSAERTGGSVSTLTIQRTQQEDSAVYLCASSLTGTGSSGNTIYFGEGSWLTVV.